A single sample is the source of the 23 T cell receptor beta chains below, sequenced in a study of response to subunit inactivated influenza vaccine. Using its own MiXCR run on the RT-PCR reads, TCRdb lists one record per CDR3 protein. Found here are about 530,000 distinct CDR3 sequences, 12% of them singletons; the top ten hold approximately 10%. Sequences were derived from PBMCs from blood, sampled on the day of vaccination. The receptor source for this set is a middle-aged man who received an inactivated influenza vaccine.

This CDR3 reads CATSRTPHTDAQYF. The CDR3 nucleotides are TGTGCCACCAGCAGGACCCCCCACACCGATGCGCAGTATTTT. This sequence joins TRBV15 and TRBJ2-3; D is unresolved. Trimming removed 3 bases from V and 10 bases from J, with 17 bases in between. CDR3 length equals 14 residues. CDR1 and CDR2 from the germline V gene are LNHNV and YYDKDF (reference sequence).

This clonotype was detected ten times or more. The chain links TRBV7-2 to TRBJ2-3; D not resolved. Per germline, CDR1 SGHTA and CDR2 FQGNSA. V was clipped by 4 bases and J by 0 bases, with 5 bases between them. The CDR3 is made up of 13 amino acids. For the CDR3, the DNA is TGTGCCAGCAGCTCGGACAGCACAGATACGCAGTATTTT. It codes for CASSSDSTDTQYF.

Only a few counts were recorded for this clonotype. The chain joins TRBV5-1 to TRBJ2-3, with 8 bases fitting TRBD2. The junction had 11 bases not matched to a gene; V was cut back by 4 bases and J by 4 bases. The CDR3 covers 16 residues. The V gene's germline CDR1 is SGHRS and CDR2 YFSETQ. In nucleotides, the CDR3 is TGCGCCAGCAGCCCCTTGGGCGGGGGGCGTGCAGATACGCAGTATTTT. Amino acid sequence: CASSPLGGGRADTQYF.

This clonotype appeared a few times. The chain employs TRBV29-1 and TRBJ1-2, with 7 bases that match TRBD1. V lost 3 bases to trimming and J lost 4 bases; unmatched junction nucleotides: 8. There are 14 residues in the CDR3. Germline CDR1 is SQVTM and CDR2 is ANQGSEA. This chain's CDR3 is CSVERAQGPYGYTF. The CDR3 coding sequence is TGCAGCGTTGAGAGGGCACAGGGGCCCTATGGCTACACCTTC.

The CDR3 loop reads CASSLEFGGRSQPQHF. The CDR3 nucleotides read TGTGCCAGCAGCTTAGAATTTGGGGGCAGAAGTCAGCCCCAGCATTTT. The V and J genes are TRBV7-2 and TRBJ1-5, with D possibly matching TRBD1 (6 bases). The germline CDR1 and CDR2 sequences are SGHTA and FQGNSA. The CDR3 totals 16 residues. V was trimmed by 1 base and J by 6 bases, leaving 16 bases between them.

There are a few counts of this clonotype. The V gene is TRBV11-1, the J gene TRBJ2-2; 10 positions agree with TRBD2. The CDR3 runs to 19 residues. V shed 5 bases, J shed 0 bases, and the junction held 12 bases outside the gene matches. CDR1 and CDR2 from the germline V gene are SGHAT and FQDESV (reference sequence). This CDR3 is CASSTSRLAGASNTGELFF. CDR3 nucleotides: TGTGCCAGCAGCACGAGCCGCCTAGCGGGGGCCTCGAACACCGGGGAGCTGTTTTTT. Supplemented by reference TRBV11-1 and TRBJ2-2, the full variable domain reads EAEVAQSPRYKITEKSQAVAFWCDPISGHATLYWYRQILGQGPELLVQFQDESVVDDSQLPKDRFSAERLKGVDSTLKIQPAELGDSAMYLCASSTSRLAGASNTGELFFGEGSRLTVL.

For the CDR3, the DNA is TGCAGTGCTAGAGATAGGGGGGCGTATGGCTACACCTTC. This gives the protein CSARDRGAYGYTF. The chain combines TRBV20-1 with TRBJ1-2; weak D call: TRBD1 (6 bases). The CDR3 totals 13 residues. Deletions cut 0 bases from V and 5 bases from J, with 10 bases between. CDR1 is DFQATT, CDR2 SNEGSKA, per germline (reference sequence).

The table lists this clonotype with a few counts. The chain links TRBV19 to TRBJ2-7; D is unclear. Trimming removed 1 base from V and 0 bases from J, with 10 bases in between. Germline V gene sequence: CDR1 LNHDA, CDR2 SQIVND (reference sequence). The CDR3 runs to 15 residues. DNA for the CDR3: TGTGCCAGTAGTATAGCTGGCAGCCCCTCCTACGAGCAGTACTTC. It translates to CASSIAGSPSYEQYF.

This clonotype was found many times. The V and J genes are TRBV4-2 and TRBJ2-1, with D perhaps matching TRBD2 (6 bases). The germline gives CDR1 LGHNA, CDR2 YNFKEQ. Trimming removed 4 bases from V and 5 bases from J, with 15 bases in between. The CDR3 sequence is 15 residues long. Here the CDR3 DNA reads TGTGCCAGCAGCCCTATGAGACTAGGTGACAATGAGCAGTTCTTC. Protein: CASSPMRLGDNEQFF.

The chain has TRBV29-1 and TRBJ2-1, with 9 bases fitting TRBD2. Germline-derived CDR1 and CDR2 are SQVTM and ANQGSEA. This CDR3 spans 14 amino acids. Losses at the gene ends were 3 bases for V and 5 bases for J; bases not matched to a gene: 5. CDR3 sequence: CSVEPSGVHNEQFF. CDR3 coding DNA: TGCAGCGTTGAGCCTAGCGGGGTACACAATGAGCAGTTCTTC.

The chain links TRBV7-2 to TRBJ2-5, with TRBD1 as a possible D gene (6 bases). Trimming took off 5 bases at V and 5 bases at J, with 18 bases between the two ends. The CDR3 runs 15 residues. From germline, CDR1 is SGHTA and CDR2 FQGNSA. The CDR3 loop is CASSPWDTLWETQYF. The CDR3 DNA follows: TGTGCCAGCAGCCCCTGGGACACCCTTTGGGAGACCCAGTACTTC. Variable domain in full (rest from reference TRBV7-2 and TRBJ2-5): GAGVSQSPSNKVTEKGKDVELRCDPISGHTALYWYRQSLGQGLEFLIYFQGNSAPDKSGLPSDRFSAERTGGSVSTLTIQRTQQEDSAVYLCASSPWDTLWETQYFGPGTRLLVL.

This clonotype came up many times. The chain carries TRBV5-1 and TRBJ2-2; D is possibly TRBD1 or TRBD2 (5 bases each). CDR3 length: 14 residues. CDR1 is SGHRS and CDR2 is YFSETQ in the germline V gene. V was clipped by 6 bases and J by 5 bases, with 14 bases between them. In nucleotides, the CDR3 is TGCGCCAGCACCATGGGGGATTGGACCGGGGAGCTGTTTTTT. Amino acids: CASTMGDWTGELFF.

The sample holds many counts of this clonotype. In nucleotides, the CDR3 is TGCAGCGTTGAAGATTGGGCAGGGGGCACTGAAGCTTTCTTT. Its translation is CSVEDWAGGTEAFF. J is TRBJ1-1 and V is TRBV29-1, with 7 bases identical to TRBD1. J was trimmed by 4 bases and V by 0 bases; bases with no gene match: 5. CDR1 and CDR2 (germline): SQVTM, ANQGSEA. This CDR3 is 14 amino acids long.

There are a few counts of this clonotype. The chain has TRBV12-3 or TRBV12-4 and TRBJ2-7; D gene unclear. Trimming removed 5 bases from V and 4 bases from J, with 12 bases in between. This CDR3 is built from 13 residues. The DNA for the CDR3 is TGTGCCAGCAGTATGGGTGCCGAGTACGAGCAGTACTTC. Translated: CASSMGAEYEQYF.

The chain combines TRBV24-1 with TRBJ1-5; D ambiguous. V gave up 3 bases and J gave up 2 bases, with 10 bases separating them. There are 15 residues in the CDR3. Germline CDR1 reads KGHDR; CDR2 reads SFDVKD. CDR3 loop: CATSDPIEGNQPQHF. The DNA for the CDR3 is TGTGCCACCAGTGATCCGATTGAGGGCAATCAGCCCCAGCATTTT.

The chain carries TRBV9 and TRBJ2-3; 11 bases align to TRBD1. Germline CDR1 and CDR2: SGDLS and YYNGEE. The V segment lost 0 bases and the J segment 5 bases; nucleotides outside the gene matches: 11. This CDR3 has 18 amino acids. The CDR3 DNA sequence: TGTGCCAGCAGCGTAGTTCTGGGACAGGGGGTGGTACAAGATACGCAGTATTTT. As protein: CASSVVLGQGVVQDTQYF.

This chain links TRBV6-1 with TRBJ2-3; TRBD1 matches 8 bases. The CDR3 covers 14 residues. V lost 6 bases and J lost 6; bases outside the gene matches: 8. Looked up from germline, CDR1 is MNHNS and CDR2 is SASEGT. The CDR3 bases are TGTGCCAGCAGGGACAGGGCCTTGGTGGATACGCAGTATTTT. It is translated as CASRDRALVDTQYF.

The rearrangement joins TRBV28 to TRBJ2-1; tentative D call: TRBD2 (7 bases). The CDR3 contains 14 residues. V lost 2 bases to trimming and J lost 12 bases, with 17 bases between them. Per the germline V gene, CDR1 is MDHEN and CDR2 is SYDVKM. The CDR3 DNA follows: TGTGCCAGCAGTTTACGAGGGGGGGCGGTGGGGCAGTTCTTC. This codes for CASSLRGGAVGQFF.

This clonotype was observed a handful of times. V and J are TRBV12-3 or TRBV12-4 and TRBJ2-2; D gene uncertain. Deletions cut 3 bases from V and 4 bases from J, with 12 bases between. The CDR3 extends over 15 amino acids. CDR3 region: CASSFFIAGTGELFF. CDR3 DNA: TGTGCCAGCAGTTTTTTCATAGCAGGCACCGGGGAGCTGTTTTTT.

V gene TRBV6-2 or TRBV6-3 combines with J gene TRBJ2-7; 10 bases map to TRBD1. V trimming: 6 bases; J trimming: 5 bases; junction bases outside the gene matches: 7. Germline CDR1 MNHEY, CDR2 SVGEGT. The CDR3 covers 14 residues. CDR3 nucleotides: TGTGCCAGCAGCCAGCGGGACAGGGGCAACGAGCAGTACTTC. Protein sequence: CASSQRDRGNEQYF.

The chain employs TRBV28 and TRBJ1-1, with D maybe TRBD1 (5 bases). The V gene's germline CDR1 is MDHEN and CDR2 SYDVKM. The CDR3 extends over 15 amino acids. V was shortened by 2 bases and J by 5 bases, with 15 bases between the two germline ends. The CDR3: CASSLVAGRVTEAFF. CDR3 sequence (DNA): TGTGCCAGCAGTTTAGTTGCGGGGCGCGTGACTGAAGCTTTCTTT.

This chain joins TRBV20-1 and TRBJ2-1, with TRBD2 matching 9 bases. Per the germline V gene, CDR1 is DFQATT and CDR2 is SNEGSKA (reference sequence). J gave up 7 bases and V 0 bases, and 7 bases lay outside the gene matches. The CDR3 is made up of 15 amino acids. DNA of the CDR3: TGCAGTGCTAGAGAGGGCGGGAGGGCCATGAATGAGCAGTTCTTC. This codes for CSAREGGRAMNEQFF.

V usage is TRBV20-1 and J usage is TRBJ2-7; 7 nucleotides line up with TRBD1. Looked up from germline, CDR1 is DFQATT and CDR2 is SNEGSKA (reference sequence). CDR3 length: 11 residues. V was clipped by 3 bases and J by 4 bases; unmatched bases: 0. The CDR3 sequence: CSARTGYEQYF. CDR3 DNA sequence: TGCAGTGCTAGGACAGGGTACGAGCAGTACTTC.